Following are 9 T cell receptor beta chains from one sample sequenced in a study of OX40 agonist ivuxolimab in advanced cancers. Some clones are missing from TCRdb's copy, which holds only in-frame ones; the method was immunoSEQ multiplex PCR. The sample records 45,000 to 75,000 clones, approximately 80% being singletons. The sequenced sample was CD4+ or CD8+ T cells sorted from blood, obtained in a trial of the OX40 agonist ivuxolimab. The origin of the receptors is an adult with an advanced solid tumor such as melanoma, head and neck, liver or kidney cancer.

The genes are TRBV6-5 and TRBJ2-5; the match to TRBD2 covers 7 bases. V shed 7 bases and J 2 bases; nucleotides not matched to a gene: 4. Germline assignment: CDR1 MNHEY and CDR2 SVGAGI. The CDR3 sequence is 13 residues long. The CDR3 DNA sequence: TGTGCCAGCATCCCAGCGGGACAAGAGACCCAGTACTTC. Translated, it gives CASIPAGQETQYF.

This clone was seen only once. V and J are TRBV18 and TRBJ1-5, with TRBD1 matching over 7 bases. The CDR3 loop spans 15 amino acids. Germline CDR1 and CDR2: KGHSH and LQKENI. Trimming removed 4 bases from V and 3 bases from J; junction bases left unmatched: 6. The CDR3 protein is CASSLGQAVNQPQHF. The CDR3 DNA reads as TGTGCCAGCTCACTCGGACAGGCCGTCAATCAGCCCCAGCATTTT.

By its share, this clone is medium-sized. V usage is TRBV7-8 and J usage is TRBJ2-7; 11 positions match TRBD2. CDR1 and CDR2 (germline): SGHVS, FQNEAQ. The CDR3 has 18 residues. V lost 2 bases and J lost 4; bases outside the gene matches: 13. The CDR3 nucleotides are TGTGCCAGCAGCTTACCTCATCGATTAGCGGGGGGGCGTTACGAGCAGTACTTC. The encoded protein is CASSLPHRLAGGRYEQYF.

The chain recombines TRBV5-1 with TRBJ2-1, with 11 bases lining up with TRBD2. Germline assignment: CDR1 SGHRS and CDR2 YFSETQ. The J segment lost 7 bases and the V segment lost 6 bases, leaving 6 bases of the junction unmatched. The CDR3 covers 14 residues. CDR3 DNA sequence: TGCGCCAGCACACTAGCGGGAGAAAAAAATGAGCAGTTCTTC. Translation gives CASTLAGEKNEQFF.

This CDR3 is CASSPLDRDNQPQHF. In nucleotides, the CDR3 is TGTGCCAGCAGTCCCCTTGACAGGGATAATCAGCCCCAGCATTTT. The chain recombines TRBV27 with TRBJ1-5; 7 nucleotides align to TRBD1. V dropped 5 bases and J dropped 4; count of bases not matched to a gene: 8. Germline CDR1 and CDR2: MNHEY and SMNVEV (reference sequence). The CDR3 is made up of 15 amino acids.

This clone was seen only a few times. This rearrangement joins TRBV2 to TRBJ2-1, with D uncertain. Germline lookup yields CDR1 SNHLY and CDR2 FYNNEI. The CDR3 is 13 amino acids. V lost 2 bases, J lost 7 bases, and 9 bases lay in between. In DNA form, the CDR3 reads TGTGCCAGCAGTGAACTTAAGGCAAATGAGCAGTTCTTC. This encodes CASSELKANEQFF.

This sequence joins TRBV6-4 and TRBJ1-1; tentatively, D is TRBD1 (6 bases). V lost 2 bases to trimming and J lost 1 base, with 20 bases between them. Germline CDR1 is MRHNA and CDR2 is SNTAGT. There are 18 residues in the CDR3. In DNA form, the CDR3 reads TGTGCCAGCAGTGACGGGGGGCCCAGAGGGGCGACGAACACTGAAGCTTTCTTT. It codes for CASSDGGPRGATNTEAFF.

The rearrangement uses TRBV7-9 and TRBJ2-2; perhaps TRBD1 as D (6 bases). Per the germline V gene, CDR1 is SEHNR and CDR2 is FQNEAQ (reference sequence). V was trimmed by 8 bases and J by 0 bases, leaving 13 bases between them. This CDR3 region has 15 residues. CDR3 loop: CASGRDRTNTGELFF. As DNA, the CDR3 is TGTGCCAGCGGACGAGACAGGACGAACACCGGGGAGCTGTTTTTT.

The chain uses TRBV27 and TRBJ1-1; D ambiguous. Between the trimmed V and J ends, which lost 5 bases and 4 bases, there was a span of 17 bases. CDR1 and CDR2 (germline): MNHEY, SMNVEV (reference sequence). The CDR3 is made up of 15 amino acids. Here the CDR3 reads CASSRRRERGTEAFF. CDR3 nucleotide sequence: TGTGCCAGCAGTAGGCGGCGGGAGCGCGGCACTGAAGCTTTCTTT.